The entry below describes one T cell receptor beta chain. Its cognate antigen is unknown. Time point described: patch test 3, about 24 weeks after DPC sensitization. Treatment noted: therapeutic diphenylcyclopropenone sensitization with weekly scalp DPC. Ahead of applying each patch test, blood was sampled. Donors were 18 to 70-year-old alopecia patients suitable for DPC. This sample stems from a study of human T cells and chemical hapten exposure. On the study more broadly: Per-sample TCR yields varied mainly from small pooled library volume differences. Overall study findings and caveats: In the PT1 data, expanded TCR counts showed a positive correlation with patch test score.

TCRdb redid the calling of the RACE reads with MiXCR, one entry per CDR3 protein. The table lists 90,000 to 110,000 distinct CDR3 sequences, 34% of them singletons. The source was whole blood, collected in connection with sensitization to the hapten diphenylcyclopropenone (DPC). The TCR comes from a man between 35 and 55 years old with alopecia areata. Some clones in this sample may be carry-over from other donors' samples.

The CDR3 nucleotides are TGTGCCAGCAGCGTAGATGTCGGGATGGTAGACTCCAGGGCCAACGTCCTGACTTTC. Translated: CASSVDVGMVDSRANVLTF. The chain uses TRBV9 and TRBJ2-6; weak D call: TRBD2 (5 bases). The CDR3 loop spans 19 amino acids. Looked up from germline, CDR1 is SGDLS and CDR2 is YYNGEE. V gave up 0 bases and J gave up 5 bases, with 21 bases separating them. Supplemented by reference TRBV9 and TRBJ2-6, the full variable domain reads DSGVTQTPKHLITATGQRVTLRCSPRSGDLSVYWYQQSLDQGLQFLIQYYNGEERAKGNILERFSAQQFPDLHSELNLSSLELGDSALYFCASSVDVGMVDSRANVLTFGAGSRLTVL.